This is a list of T cell receptor beta chains from one sample in a study of beta chain features in type 1 diabetes. Clones were sequenced by immunoSEQ multiplex PCR, and TCRdb holds only the in-frame ones, with some missing. Of a few hundred thousand clones in the sample, roughly 13% were seen once. The specimen was naive CD4+ T cells from blood. The receptors originated from a young man in good health. Both conserved end residues are part of each CDR3. The order of the fields is J gene, clone size, D gene, V gene, CDR3 DNA, CDR3 protein. A D gene is named only where the DNA matches it firmly. Rows give clone size only sometimes, using once, few, many, or a class for an expanded clone.

J gene: TRBJ2-7
clone size: NA
D gene: NA
V gene: TRBV14
CDR3 DNA: TGTGCCAGCAGACTTAACCGGGACAACTCCTACGAGCAGTACTTC
CDR3 protein: CASRLNRDNSYEQYF

J gene: TRBJ2-5
clone size: NA
D gene: NA
V gene: TRBV28
CDR3 DNA: TGTGCCAGTAGGAGCCCCGGAGAGACCCAGTACTTC
CDR3 protein: CASRSPGETQYF

J gene: TRBJ1-5
clone size: few
D gene: TRBD1
V gene: TRBV30
CDR3 DNA: TGTGCCTGGAGTGTACCCCCGGGACAGCGCAATCAGCCCCAGCATTTT
CDR3 protein: CAWSVPPGQRNQPQHF

J gene: TRBJ1-5
clone size: few
D gene: TRBD1
V gene: TRBV5-8
CDR3 DNA: TGTGCCAGCAGCACAGGACAGGGCGATAGCAATCAGCCCCAGCATTTT
CDR3 protein: CASSTGQGDSNQPQHF

J gene: TRBJ2-1
clone size: NA
D gene: NA
V gene: TRBV5-4
CDR3 DNA: TGTGCCAGCAGCTTGGATGTGGGGGCGTCCTACAATGAGCAGTTCTTC
CDR3 protein: CASSLDVGASYNEQFF

J gene: TRBJ1-5
clone size: few
D gene: NA
V gene: TRBV7-9
CDR3 DNA: TGTGCCAGCAGCAATAAAGACAGTCTTAGCAATCAGCCCCAGCATTTT
CDR3 protein: CASSNKDSLSNQPQHF

J gene: TRBJ2-6
clone size: few
D gene: NA
V gene: TRBV7-8
CDR3 DNA: TGTGCCAGCAGCAAACAGGCATCTGGGGCCAACGTCCTGACTTTC
CDR3 protein: CASSKQASGANVLTF

J gene: TRBJ2-3
clone size: few
D gene: TRBD2
V gene: TRBV10-3
CDR3 DNA: TGTGCCACCACACTAGCGGGACGCACAGATACGCAGTATTTT
CDR3 protein: CATTLAGRTDTQYF

J gene: TRBJ2-7
clone size: few
D gene: NA
V gene: TRBV11-3
CDR3 DNA: TGTGCCAGCAGCTTAGCCCCAGACTACGAGCAGTACTTC
CDR3 protein: CASSLAPDYEQYF

J gene: TRBJ2-2
clone size: NA
D gene: NA
V gene: TRBV11-2
CDR3 DNA: TGTGCCAGCAGTCCCGTCGGGGTCCCCGGGGAGCTGTTTTTT
CDR3 protein: CASSPVGVPGELFF

J gene: TRBJ2-7
clone size: NA
D gene: TRBD1
V gene: TRBV20-1
CDR3 DNA: TGCAGTGCTGGGACAGGGGAGCAGTACTTC
CDR3 protein: CSAGTGEQYF

J gene: TRBJ1-1
clone size: NA
D gene: NA
V gene: TRBV19
CDR3 DNA: TGTGCCAGTAGCGCGGGGAGGGCGACTGAAGCTTTCTTT
CDR3 protein: CASSAGRATEAFF

J gene: TRBJ2-2
clone size: few
D gene: TRBD1
V gene: TRBV29-1
CDR3 DNA: TGCAGCGTTCAGGGGGTTGCCACCGGGGAGCTGTTTTTT
CDR3 protein: CSVQGVATGELFF

J gene: TRBJ1-2
clone size: NA
D gene: NA
V gene: TRBV4-2
CDR3 DNA: TGTGCCAGCAGCCTCAGGGCTGGCTACACCTTC
CDR3 protein: CASSLRAGYTF

J gene: TRBJ1-1
clone size: few
D gene: TRBD1
V gene: TRBV5-4
CDR3 DNA: TGTGCCAGCAGCCTAAAGACAGGGTTGGGGCCTGAAGCTTTCTTT
CDR3 protein: CASSLKTGLGPEAFF

J gene: TRBJ1-5
clone size: few
D gene: TRBD1
V gene: TRBV30
CDR3 DNA: TGTGCCTGGACAGCAGGGGGCGGACAGCCCCAGCATTTT
CDR3 protein: CAWTAGGGQPQHF

J gene: TRBJ2-2
clone size: NA
D gene: TRBD1
V gene: TRBV5-1
CDR3 DNA: TGCGCCAGCAGCCCGTCCTGGGACAGGGTGAACACCGGGGAGCTGTTTTTT
CDR3 protein: CASSPSWDRVNTGELFF

J gene: TRBJ1-3
clone size: NA
D gene: NA
V gene: TRBV14
CDR3 DNA: TGTGCCAGCAGCCAAGGGCGAAACACCATATATTTT
CDR3 protein: CASSQGRNTIYF

J gene: TRBJ2-1
clone size: NA
D gene: NA
V gene: TRBV27
CDR3 DNA: TGTGCCAGCAGCCGCCCAGGAAGCTCCTACAATGAGCAGTTCTTC
CDR3 protein: CASSRPGSSYNEQFF

J gene: TRBJ2-3
clone size: NA
D gene: NA
V gene: TRBV5-4
CDR3 DNA: TGTGCCAGCAGCTTAGGGGCAACCCGTCAAGATACGCAGTATTTT
CDR3 protein: CASSLGATRQDTQYF

J gene: TRBJ2-7
clone size: NA
D gene: TRBD2
V gene: TRBV15
CDR3 DNA: TGTGCCACCAGCACTGTGCTAGCGGGAGGGATCGGCTACGAGCAGTACTTC
CDR3 protein: CATSTVLAGGIGYEQYF

J gene: TRBJ2-2
clone size: few
D gene: TRBD2
V gene: TRBV14
CDR3 DNA: TGTGCCAGCAGCCAAGGGACTAGCGGGGCGACCGGGGAGCTGTTTTTT
CDR3 protein: CASSQGTSGATGELFF

J gene: TRBJ2-5
clone size: NA
D gene: TRBD2
V gene: TRBV7-2
CDR3 DNA: TGTGCCAGCGCATGGAGCGGGGGCGAAGAGACCCAGTACTTC
CDR3 protein: CASAWSGGEETQYF

J gene: TRBJ1-2
clone size: few
D gene: TRBD1
V gene: TRBV29-1
CDR3 DNA: TGCAGCGTCTTACAGGGGGGCGGCTACACCTTC
CDR3 protein: CSVLQGGGYTF

J gene: TRBJ2-3
clone size: few
D gene: NA
V gene: TRBV11-3
CDR3 DNA: TGTGCCAGCAGCCCCTATGTGAGCGGCACAGATACGCAGTATTTT
CDR3 protein: CASSPYVSGTDTQYF

J gene: TRBJ2-1
clone size: NA
D gene: NA
V gene: TRBV7-3
CDR3 DNA: TGTGCCAGCAGCTTACCAGGGCGAAGCCCCTACAATGAGCAGTTCTTC
CDR3 protein: CASSLPGRSPYNEQFF

J gene: TRBJ1-6
clone size: NA
D gene: NA
V gene: TRBV9
CDR3 DNA: TGTGCCAGCAGCGTAGGTTTAGGAGCACCCCTCCACTTT
CDR3 protein: CASSVGLGAPLHF

J gene: TRBJ2-2
clone size: few
D gene: TRBD1
V gene: TRBV25-1
CDR3 DNA: TGTGCCAGCAGTTCCCGGGACAGGGTATGGGATCCCGGGGAGCTGTTTTTT
CDR3 protein: CASSSRDRVWDPGELFF